The 10 T cell receptor beta chains below all came from one sample that was sequenced in a study of blood T cell repertoires in COVID-19. Generated by immunoSEQ multiplex PCR, the TCRdb table keeps only in-frame clones and is missing some. The table lists about 470,000 clones, about 90% of them singletons, with 0.7% in the top ten. Sequenced input: PBMCs or T cells enriched from blood (not recorded which). The source is a woman aged 18-29 years who had recovered from COVID-19.

V is TRBV21-1 and J is TRBJ1-6; the listed D gene, TRBD1, was not tested against the DNA. TRBV21-1 is termed a pseudogene. The CDR3 extends over 17 amino acids. CDR3: CASSTPGPTGENSPLHF. CDR3 DNA: TGTGCCAGCAGCACACCCGGGCCCACAGGGGAGAATTCACCCCTCCACTTT.

The V gene is TRBV20-1, the J gene TRBJ2-7; D remains ambiguous. Between the trimmed V and J ends, which lost 3 bases and 5 bases, there was a span of 11 bases. Per germline, CDR1 DFQATT and CDR2 SNEGSKA (reference sequence). This CDR3 has 12 residues. The CDR3 sequence: CSASWSRDEQYF. The CDR3 bases are TGCAGTGCTAGTTGGTCCCGGGACGAGCAGTACTTC.

CDR3 in amino acids: CATRQGHQPQHF. The CDR3 DNA sequence: TGCGCCACTCGACAGGGGCATCAGCCCCAGCATTTT. The J gene is TRBJ1-5, the V gene TRBV10-1, with 8 bases that match TRBD1. Germline V gene lookup returns CDR1 WNHNN and CDR2 SYGVQD (reference sequence). The CDR3 extends over 12 amino acids. V shed 10 bases and J 5 bases; nucleotides not matched to a gene: 4.

The chain employs TRBV30 and TRBJ1-1; 8 bases line up with TRBD1. Germline CDR1 GTSNPN, CDR2 SVGIG (reference sequence). CDR3 length equals 14 residues. The ends lost 3 bases at V and 2 bases at J; junction bases unmatched: 5. CDR3 sequence: CAWSRDRLNTEAFF. CDR3 nucleotide sequence: TGTGCCTGGAGCCGGGACAGGCTTAACACTGAAGCTTTCTTT.

As to this clone: Within the sample, other DNA sequences also encode this same CDR3. This CDR3 reads CASSLQGNTEAFF. In nucleotides, the CDR3 is TGTGCCAGCAGTTTACAGGGTAATACTGAAGCTTTCTTT. This chain joins TRBV12-3 or TRBV12-4 and TRBJ1-1; D might be TRBD1 (5 bases). Trimming stripped 2 bases from V and 5 bases from J, with 9 bases between. The CDR3 length is 13 residues.

The chain combines TRBV7-9 with TRBJ2-5, with D perhaps TRBD1 (6 bases). Trimming cost V 0 bases and J 7 bases, with 18 bases left between them. The CDR3 extends over 16 amino acids. CDR1 and CDR2 (germline): SEHNR, FQNEAQ (reference sequence). In nucleotides, the CDR3 is TGTGCCAGCAGCTTAGCGGAAGGGGGTGGTTTTGCGACCCAGTACTTC. Translation gives CASSLAEGGGFATQYF.

The CDR3 loop reads CASKGDRFYTF. CDR3 in DNA: TGTGCCAGTAAAGGGGACAGATTCTACACCTTC. This rearrangement joins TRBV19 to TRBJ1-2; 7 positions agree with TRBD1. V was pared by 7 bases and J by 10 bases, with 6 bases of the junction left unmatched. The CDR3 totals 11 residues. Germline-derived CDR1 and CDR2 are LNHDA and SQIVND (reference sequence).

The chain uses TRBV7-9 and TRBJ2-2, with D uncertain. V lost 1 base and J lost 4, with 7 bases in between. CDR3 length: 14 residues. Germline CDR1 SEHNR, CDR2 FQNEAQ (reference sequence). CDR3 sequence: CASSLETATGELFF. The CDR3 DNA is TGTGCCAGCAGCTTAGAAACTGCCACCGGGGAGCTGTTTTTT.

In its sample, this clone was seen a few times. The V call is TRBV7-9, the J call TRBJ2-1, with 8 bases lining up with TRBD2. V was clipped by 3 bases and J by 6 bases; unmatched bases: 10. The germline CDR1 and CDR2 sequences are SEHNR and FQNEAQ (reference sequence). The CDR3 length is 16 residues. DNA for the CDR3: TGTGCCAGCAGCTTTTATAGCGGGGCCGAAATCAATGAGCAGTTCTTC. It is translated as CASSFYSGAEINEQFF.

The J gene is TRBJ2-3, the V gene TRBV13, with D unresolved. CDR1 is PRHDT and CDR2 is FYEKMQ in the germline V gene (reference sequence). Trimming stripped 5 bases from V and 2 bases from J, with 11 bases between. This CDR3 spans 14 amino acids. The CDR3 bases are TGTGCCAGCAGCCCTGAGCTCGTCACAGATACGCAGTATTTT. Translation gives CASSPELVTDTQYF. The entire variable domain, with the rest obtained from reference TRBV13 and TRBJ2-3, is as follows: AAGVIQSPRHLIKEKRETATLKCYPIPRHDTVYWYQQGPGQDPQFLISFYEKMQSDKGSIPDRFSAQQFSDYHSELNMSSLELGDSALYFCASSPELVTDTQYFGPGTRLTVL.